A selection of T cell receptor beta chains follows, all from one sample in a study of breast tumors, draining lymph nodes, adjacent tissues. TCRdb itself ran the multiplex PCR reads through MiXCR, one entry per CDR3 protein. The repertoire has about 31,000 distinct CDR3 sequences, approximately 57% of them found once; the top ten carry more than 15%. Sequenced material: breast tumor tissue. The receptors come from a female donor with breast cancer. Some clones in this sample may be carry-over from other donors' samples. The CDR3 runs from the conserved cysteine through the conserved F or W. Fields, in order: D gene, clone size, V gene, J gene, CDR3 protein, CDR3 DNA. A D gene is named only where the DNA matches it firmly. Clone size is stated in some rows and not others, as once, few, many or a class when expanded.

d_gene: TRBD1; abundance: many; v_gene: TRBV7-2; j_gene: TRBJ1-1; CDR3aa: CASSLTRRTGDGTEAFF; CDR3nt: TGTGCCAGCAGCTTAACGAGAAGGACAGGGGATGGAACTGAAGCTTTCTTT
d_gene: .; abundance: .; v_gene: TRBV7-8; j_gene: TRBJ2-1; CDR3aa: CASSSKWGEQFF; CDR3nt: TGTGCCAGCAGCTCGAAGTGGGGTGAGCAGTTCTTC
d_gene: .; abundance: many; v_gene: TRBV20-1; j_gene: TRBJ2-4; CDR3aa: CSARVPGQSGGGAAKNIQYF; CDR3nt: TGCAGTGCTAGAGTGCCGGGACAGTCGGGTGGGGGGGCGGCCAAAAACATTCAGTACTTC
d_gene: .; abundance: .; v_gene: TRBV10-2; j_gene: TRBJ1-5; CDR3aa: CASSVNGNQLQHF; CDR3nt: TGCGCCAGCAGTGTTAACGGGAATCAGCTCCAGCATTTT
d_gene: TRBD1; abundance: .; v_gene: TRBV6-2/TRBV6-3; j_gene: TRBJ1-2; CDR3aa: CASSMGQAHYGYTF; CDR3nt: TGTGCCAGCAGCATGGGACAGGCCCACTATGGCTACACCTTC
d_gene: .; abundance: many; v_gene: TRBV7-9; j_gene: TRBJ1-1; CDR3aa: CASSSQGWGMNTEAFF; CDR3nt: TGTGCCAGCAGCTCCCAGGGCTGGGGGATGAACACTGAAGCTTTCTTT
d_gene: TRBD1; abundance: .; v_gene: TRBV7-6; j_gene: TRBJ2-7; CDR3aa: CASSFGTGLTYEQYF; CDR3nt: TGTGCCAGCAGCTTCGGGACAGGGCTCACCTACGAGCAGTACTTC
d_gene: TRBD1; abundance: .; v_gene: TRBV6-6; j_gene: TRBJ1-2; CDR3aa: CASRRPGQGNYGYTF; CDR3nt: TGTGCCAGCAGAAGACCGGGACAGGGGAACTATGGCTACACCTTC
d_gene: .; abundance: .; v_gene: TRBV20-1; j_gene: TRBJ1-2; CDR3aa: CSARPRADGSTF; CDR3nt: TGCAGTGCTAGGCCCAGGGCCGACGGCTCCACCTTC
d_gene: .; abundance: .; v_gene: TRBV20-1; j_gene: TRBJ2-3; CDR3aa: CSASGIEADTQYF; CDR3nt: TGCAGTGCTAGCGGGATAGAGGCAGATACGCAGTATTTT
d_gene: .; abundance: many; v_gene: TRBV7-9; j_gene: TRBJ2-1; CDR3aa: CASSPSGAYNEQFF; CDR3nt: TGTGCCAGCAGCCCCAGTGGGGCCTACAATGAGCAGTTCTTC
d_gene: .; abundance: few; v_gene: TRBV2; j_gene: TRBJ2-7; CDR3aa: CASSENSGGDLYEQYF; CDR3nt: TGTGCCAGCAGTGAAAATAGCGGAGGAGACCTCTACGAGCAGTACTTC
d_gene: .; abundance: .; v_gene: TRBV20-1; j_gene: TRBJ2-3; CDR3aa: CSARTARLTDTQYF; CDR3nt: TGCAGTGCGCGGACAGCAAGACTCACAGATACGCAGTATTTT
d_gene: .; abundance: medium-sized; v_gene: TRBV5-5; j_gene: TRBJ2-5; CDR3aa: CASSSGQKTQYF; CDR3nt: TGTGCCAGCAGTTCGGGGCAGAAGACCCAGTACTTC
d_gene: .; abundance: once; v_gene: TRBV7-2; j_gene: TRBJ1-6; CDR3aa: CASSLETEPLSPLHF; CDR3nt: TGTGCCAGCAGCTTGGAGACAGAACCTCTTTCACCCCTCCACTTT
d_gene: TRBD1; abundance: .; v_gene: TRBV19; j_gene: TRBJ1-2; CDR3aa: CASSAEGTGGHGYTF; CDR3nt: TGTGCCAGTAGTGCCGAGGGGACAGGGGGTCATGGCTACACCTTC
d_gene: TRBD1; abundance: .; v_gene: TRBV4-1; j_gene: TRBJ2-5; CDR3aa: CASSQGMGTGTKTQYF; CDR3nt: TGCGCCAGCAGCCAGGGTATGGGGACAGGGACCAAGACCCAGTACTTC
d_gene: .; abundance: .; v_gene: TRBV6-6; j_gene: TRBJ2-3; CDR3aa: CASKREDTQYF; CDR3nt: TGTGCCAGCAAACGGGAAGATACGCAGTATTTT
d_gene: .; abundance: .; v_gene: TRBV7-2; j_gene: TRBJ2-5; CDR3aa: CASSLDSLPQETQYF; CDR3nt: TGTGCCAGCAGCTTAGATTCGCTCCCCCAAGAGACCCAGTACTTC
d_gene: TRBD2; abundance: .; v_gene: TRBV29-1; j_gene: TRBJ2-1; CDR3aa: CSVEGNTGTSGSGTSREQFF; CDR3nt: TGCAGCGTTGAAGGGAACACCGGGACTAGCGGGAGTGGAACGTCACGTGAGCAGTTCTTC
d_gene: .; abundance: few; v_gene: TRBV7-8; j_gene: TRBJ2-7; CDR3aa: CASSWGIMDEQYF; CDR3nt: TGTGCCAGCAGCTGGGGGATTATGGACGAGCAGTACTTC
d_gene: TRBD2; abundance: .; v_gene: TRBV7-2; j_gene: TRBJ2-3; CDR3aa: CAHSAGGPDTQYF; CDR3nt: TGTGCCCATAGCGCGGGGGGCCCAGATACGCAGTATTTT
d_gene: .; abundance: many; v_gene: TRBV14; j_gene: TRBJ1-5; CDR3aa: CASSQDLGDQPQHF; CDR3nt: TGTGCCAGCAGCCAAGATTTAGGGGATCAGCCCCAGCATTTT
d_gene: .; abundance: .; v_gene: TRBV29-1; j_gene: TRBJ2-7; CDR3aa: CSVESQGSSGEQYF; CDR3nt: TGCAGCGTTGAAAGCCAGGGGAGCTCTGGCGAGCAGTACTTC
d_gene: TRBD1; abundance: .; v_gene: TRBV11-2; j_gene: TRBJ1-4; CDR3aa: CASSFRKGTGGEKLFF; CDR3nt: TGTGCCAGCAGCTTTAGAAAAGGGACAGGGGGAGAAAAACTGTTTTTT
d_gene: TRBD1; abundance: many; v_gene: TRBV6-6; j_gene: TRBJ1-1; CDR3aa: CASTPTGLNTEAFF; CDR3nt: TGTGCCAGCACCCCGACAGGGTTGAACACTGAAGCTTTCTTT
d_gene: .; abundance: once; v_gene: TRBV5-6; j_gene: TRBJ2-3; CDR3aa: CASSTSTAREADTQYF; CDR3nt: TGTGCCAGCAGCACTTCGACGGCGAGGGAGGCAGATACGCAGTATTTT
d_gene: .; abundance: .; v_gene: TRBV20-1; j_gene: TRBJ1-2; CDR3aa: CSARDRGVGYGYTF; CDR3nt: TGCAGTGCTAGAGATCGAGGGGTCGGCTATGGCTACACCTTC
d_gene: .; abundance: .; v_gene: TRBV24-1; j_gene: TRBJ2-1; CDR3aa: CATKPGFGHPAGEQFF; CDR3nt: TGTGCCACGAAGCCTGGTTTTGGGCACCCAGCAGGAGAGCAGTTCTTC
d_gene: TRBD2; abundance: few; v_gene: TRBV12-3/TRBV12-4; j_gene: TRBJ2-2; CDR3aa: CASSGLAGGTNTGELFF; CDR3nt: TGTGCCAGCAGTGGACTAGCGGGAGGGACGAACACCGGGGAGCTGTTTTTT
d_gene: TRBD1; abundance: once; v_gene: TRBV19; j_gene: TRBJ1-2; CDR3aa: CASSRDRGNYGYTF; CDR3nt: TGTGCCAGTTCAAGGGACAGGGGGAACTATGGCTACACCTTC
d_gene: .; abundance: .; v_gene: TRBV29-1; j_gene: TRBJ2-3; CDR3aa: CSVEGLGDTQYF; CDR3nt: TGCAGCGTTGAAGGATTGGGCGATACGCAGTATTTT
d_gene: .; abundance: .; v_gene: TRBV5-8; j_gene: TRBJ1-4; CDR3aa: CASSLEPTNEKLFF; CDR3nt: TGTGCCAGCAGCCTGGAGCCGACTAATGAAAAACTGTTTTTT
d_gene: TRBD1; abundance: .; v_gene: TRBV7-2; j_gene: TRBJ2-1; CDR3aa: CASSLSIRQGFFYNEQFF; CDR3nt: TGTGCCAGCAGCTTATCCATCCGACAGGGGTTTTTCTACAATGAGCAGTTCTTC
d_gene: .; abundance: .; v_gene: TRBV7-3; j_gene: TRBJ1-6; CDR3aa: CASSFGGDSPLHF; CDR3nt: TGTGCCAGCAGCTTTGGGGGGGATTCACCCCTCCACTTT
d_gene: .; abundance: many; v_gene: TRBV6-2/TRBV6-3; j_gene: TRBJ1-4; CDR3aa: CASSYSGFGEKLFF; CDR3nt: TGTGCCAGCAGTTACTCTGGGTTTGGCGAAAAACTGTTTTTT
d_gene: .; abundance: many; v_gene: TRBV5-1; j_gene: TRBJ1-1; CDR3aa: CASSFNKANVINTEAFF; CDR3nt: TGCGCCAGCAGCTTCAACAAGGCGAATGTGATCAACACTGAAGCTTTCTTT
d_gene: TRBD2; abundance: .; v_gene: TRBV4-3; j_gene: TRBJ2-3; CDR3aa: CASSQRTSVTDTQYF; CDR3nt: TGCGCCAGCAGCCAACGGACTAGCGTAACAGATACGCAGTATTTT
d_gene: .; abundance: .; v_gene: TRBV6-6; j_gene: TRBJ1-6; CDR3aa: CASIYRVESPLHF; CDR3nt: TGTGCCAGCATCTACAGGGTAGAGTCACCCCTCCACTTT
d_gene: .; abundance: many; v_gene: TRBV4-1; j_gene: TRBJ2-3; CDR3aa: CASSQDQGPSTDTQYF; CDR3nt: TGCGCCAGCAGCCAAGATCAGGGCCCCAGCACAGATACGCAGTATTTT
d_gene: TRBD1; abundance: medium-sized; v_gene: TRBV20-1; j_gene: TRBJ2-7; CDR3aa: CSARVRQGAYEQYF; CDR3nt: TGCAGTGCTAGAGTGAGGCAGGGGGCGTACGAGCAGTACTTC
d_gene: .; abundance: .; v_gene: TRBV2; j_gene: TRBJ1-2; CDR3aa: CASSETEGATGYTF; CDR3nt: TGTGCCAGCAGTGAGACGGAGGGCGCAACTGGCTACACCTTC
d_gene: .; abundance: .; v_gene: TRBV20-1; j_gene: TRBJ1-2; CDR3aa: CSAFQGFPDSGYTF; CDR3nt: TGCAGTGCTTTTCAGGGGTTCCCCGACTCTGGCTACACCTTC
d_gene: .; abundance: .; v_gene: TRBV9; j_gene: TRBJ1-6; CDR3aa: CASSVGRKNSPLHF; CDR3nt: TGTGCCAGCAGCGTAGGAAGGAAGAATTCACCCCTCCACTTT
d_gene: .; abundance: few; v_gene: TRBV24-1; j_gene: TRBJ2-7; CDR3aa: CATSGTPPSSYEQYF; CDR3nt: TGTGCCACCAGTGGGACTCCACCAAGCTCCTACGAGCAGTACTTC
d_gene: TRBD2; abundance: .; v_gene: TRBV2; j_gene: TRBJ2-7; CDR3aa: CASSGLAGISYEQYF; CDR3nt: TGTGCCAGCAGCGGACTAGCGGGGATCTCCTACGAGCAGTACTTC
d_gene: .; abundance: .; v_gene: TRBV2; j_gene: TRBJ2-5; CDR3aa: CASSRIVGRDRETQYF; CDR3nt: TGTGCCAGCAGTCGTATCGTGGGCAGGGATCGGGAGACCCAGTACTTC
d_gene: TRBD1; abundance: many; v_gene: TRBV6-2/TRBV6-3; j_gene: TRBJ2-1; CDR3aa: CASSHSRTGRNEQFF; CDR3nt: TGTGCCAGCAGTCACTCTAGGACAGGGAGGAATGAGCAGTTCTTC
d_gene: .; abundance: .; v_gene: TRBV5-1; j_gene: TRBJ2-1; CDR3aa: CASSGRLNEQFF; CDR3nt: TGCGCCAGCAGCGGGAGGCTCAATGAGCAGTTCTTC
d_gene: .; abundance: many; v_gene: TRBV4-3; j_gene: TRBJ2-1; CDR3aa: CASSQIRGAYNEQFF; CDR3nt: TGCGCCAGCAGCCAAATCAGGGGGGCCTACAATGAGCAGTTCTTC
d_gene: .; abundance: .; v_gene: TRBV12-3/TRBV12-4; j_gene: TRBJ1-5; CDR3aa: CASRVAGDRHQPQHF; CDR3nt: TGTGCCAGCAGGGTCGCCGGGGACCGGCATCAGCCCCAGCATTTT
d_gene: TRBD2; abundance: .; v_gene: TRBV7-6; j_gene: TRBJ2-3; CDR3aa: CASSLATSGSTDTQYF; CDR3nt: TGTGCCAGCAGCTTAGCGACTAGCGGGAGCACAGATACGCAGTATTTT
d_gene: TRBD2; abundance: many; v_gene: TRBV5-1; j_gene: TRBJ2-7; CDR3aa: CASSPTSGSSYEQYF; CDR3nt: TGCGCCAGCAGCCCGACTAGCGGGAGCTCCTACGAGCAGTACTTC
d_gene: TRBD1; abundance: .; v_gene: TRBV20-1; j_gene: TRBJ2-7; CDR3aa: CSAHPDRGGAEQYF; CDR3nt: TGCAGTGCCCATCCGGACAGGGGAGGTGCCGAGCAGTACTTC
d_gene: TRBD1; abundance: many; v_gene: TRBV6-4; j_gene: TRBJ1-5; CDR3aa: CASSQGASNQPQHF; CDR3nt: TGTGCCAGCAGTCAGGGGGCGAGCAATCAGCCCCAGCATTTT
d_gene: .; abundance: few; v_gene: TRBV6-5; j_gene: TRBJ2-4; CDR3aa: CASSHSGASAAKNIQYF; CDR3nt: TGTGCCAGCAGTCACTCGGGGGCGTCAGCAGCCAAAAACATTCAGTACTTC
d_gene: .; abundance: .; v_gene: TRBV20-1; j_gene: TRBJ2-7; CDR3aa: CSATTLGSGYEQYF; CDR3nt: TGCAGTGCTACCACCCTGGGGAGTGGTTACGAGCAGTACTTC
d_gene: .; abundance: .; v_gene: TRBV7-9; j_gene: TRBJ1-2; CDR3aa: CASSNIQGYGYTF; CDR3nt: TGTGCCAGCAGCAATATTCAGGGCTATGGCTACACCTTC
d_gene: .; abundance: .; v_gene: TRBV2; j_gene: TRBJ1-4; CDR3aa: CASSGNGGTNEKLFF; CDR3nt: TGTGCCAGCAGCGGAAATGGCGGAACTAATGAAAAACTGTTTTTT
d_gene: .; abundance: few; v_gene: TRBV27; j_gene: TRBJ1-1; CDR3aa: CASSLGGGTEAFF; CDR3nt: TGTGCCAGCAGTTTGGGGGGGGGTACTGAAGCTTTCTTT